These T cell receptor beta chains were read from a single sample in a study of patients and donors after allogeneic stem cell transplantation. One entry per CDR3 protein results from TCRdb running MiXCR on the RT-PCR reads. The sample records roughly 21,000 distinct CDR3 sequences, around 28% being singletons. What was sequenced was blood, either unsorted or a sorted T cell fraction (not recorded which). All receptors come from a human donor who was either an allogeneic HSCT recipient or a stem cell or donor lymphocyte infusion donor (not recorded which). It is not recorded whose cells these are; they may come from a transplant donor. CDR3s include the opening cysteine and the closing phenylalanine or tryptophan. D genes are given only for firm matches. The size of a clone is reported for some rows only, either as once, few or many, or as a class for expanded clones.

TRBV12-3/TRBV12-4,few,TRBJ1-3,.,CASSIPPVWKFSGNTIYF,TGTGCCAGCAGCATCCCCCCGGTGTGGAAGTTTTCTGGAAACACCATATATTTT
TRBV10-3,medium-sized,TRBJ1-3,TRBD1,CAIMTGGLSGNTIYF,TGTGCCATCATGACAGGGGGCCTCTCTGGAAACACCATATATTTT
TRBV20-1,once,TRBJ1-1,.,CSARDMDTEAFF,TGCAGTGCTAGAGATATGGACACTGAAGCTTTCTTT
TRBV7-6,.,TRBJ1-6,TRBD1,CASSLALDRNSPLHF,TGTGCCAGCAGCTTAGCCCTGGACAGGAATTCACCCCTCCACTTT
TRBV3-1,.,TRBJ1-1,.,CASSQDPGELNTEASF,TGTGCCAGCAGCCAAGACCCCGGGGAGTTGAACACTGAAGCTTCCTTT
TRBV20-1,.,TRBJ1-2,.,CSARLTGRGYTF,TGCAGTGCTAGATTAACAGGGAGAGGCTACACCTTC
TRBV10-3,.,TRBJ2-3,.,CAISEPGTTDTQYF,TGTGCCATCAGTGAGCCCGGGACCACAGATACGCAGTATTTT
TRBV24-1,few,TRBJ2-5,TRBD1,CATSDRTGGETQYF,TGTGCCACCAGTGATCGGACAGGTGGGGAGACCCAGTACTTC
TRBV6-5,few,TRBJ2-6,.,CASSYSWGSGANVLTF,TGTGCCAGCAGTTACTCATGGGGCTCTGGGGCCAACGTCCTGACTTTC
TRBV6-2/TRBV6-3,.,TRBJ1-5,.,CASSLSGARQPQHF,TGTGCCAGCAGCCTTTCCGGTGCGAGGCAGCCCCAGCATTTT
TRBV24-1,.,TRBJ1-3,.,CATLRHSGVSNTIYF,TGTGCCACCCTTAGACACTCTGGCGTGAGTAACACCATATATTTT
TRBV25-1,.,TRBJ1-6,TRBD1,CASHLGTGGSPLHF,TGTGCCAGCCACCTCGGGACAGGGGGGTCACCCCTCCACTTT
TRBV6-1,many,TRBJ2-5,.,CASSESMGGETQYF,TGTGCCAGCAGTGAAAGTATGGGAGGAGAGACCCAGTACTTC
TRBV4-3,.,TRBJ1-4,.,CASSSIPEVDEKLFF,TGCGCCAGCAGCTCTATTCCCGAGGTAGACGAAAAACTGTTTTTT
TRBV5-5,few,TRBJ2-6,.,CASSTGDSGANVLTF,TGTGCCAGCAGCACGGGGGACTCTGGGGCCAACGTCCTGACTTTC
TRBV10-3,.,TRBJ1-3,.,CAISEGPLAAGNTIYF,TGTGCCATCAGTGAAGGACCTCTAGCGGCTGGAAACACCATATATTTT
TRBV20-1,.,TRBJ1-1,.,CSAPTRATEAFF,TGCAGTGCCCCCACTCGAGCCACTGAAGCTTTCTTT
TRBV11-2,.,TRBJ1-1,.,CASSPRVGDTEAFF,TGTGCCAGCAGCCCGAGGGTCGGGGACACTGAAGCTTTCTTT
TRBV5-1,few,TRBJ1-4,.,CASSPRQEEKLFF,TGCGCCAGCAGCCCACGGCAGGAGGAAAAACTGTTTTTT
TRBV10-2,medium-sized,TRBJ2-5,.,CASSEGARQTQYF,TGCGCCAGCAGCGAAGGGGCCAGGCAGACCCAGTACTTC
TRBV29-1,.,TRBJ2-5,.,CSVEDHRPQETQYF,TGCAGCGTTGAAGATCACAGGCCCCAAGAGACCCAGTACTTC
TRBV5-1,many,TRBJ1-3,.,CASSFTSKRSGNTIYF,TGCGCCAGCAGCTTTACCTCGAAAAGATCTGGAAACACCATATATTTT